The 23 T cell receptor beta chains presented below share a single source sample, sequenced in a study of shared T cell receptors in the human thymus (dated by TCRdb to about 2021). The library was obtained by the immunoSEQ multiplex PCR assay. The table comes from immuneACCESS by way of TCRdb, which keeps in-frame sequences with V and J called. Part of the clones is missing from these tables; in studies checked, under half for an unresolved V gene and the rest for unknown reasons. The sample profile shows 700,000 or so clones; roughly 88% of them were found once. About 0.011% of the sample is taken by the ten largest. These data also featured in a second study, about human thymus T cells.

The sequencing sample was made of thymocytes. The receptors here all came from a girl under three years old with a congenital heart defect. Donor details come from another sample of the same person, matched by shared clones.

This sequence joins TRBV6-6 and TRBJ1-2, with 9 bases lining up with TRBD1. From germline, CDR1 is MNHNY and CDR2 SVGAGI (reference sequence). V was pared by 7 bases and J by 5 bases, with 5 bases of the junction left unmatched. The CDR3 is made up of 13 amino acids. The CDR3 DNA reads TGTGCCAGCATAGACAGGGGGGGGTATGGCTACACCTTC. Translating it yields CASIDRGGYGYTF.

The chain joins TRBV28 to TRBJ1-2; 7 positions match TRBD1. The germline gives CDR1 MDHEN, CDR2 SYDVKM. The CDR3 has 14 residues. Trimming cost V 7 bases and J 4 bases; bases outside gene matches: 9. CDR3 sequence (DNA): TGTGCCAGCACCAAACAGGGGCAACGCTATGGCTACACCTTC. It is translated as CASTKQGQRYGYTF.

The chain carries TRBV27 and TRBJ2-7; 7 bases match TRBD1. V shed 6 bases, J shed 2 bases, and the junction held 10 bases outside the gene matches. The CDR3 runs 15 residues. Looked up from germline, CDR1 is MNHEY and CDR2 is SMNVEV (reference sequence). The CDR3 bases are TGTGCCAGCAGACTTACCGGGACAGAAGCCTACGAGCAGTACTTC. This codes for CASRLTGTEAYEQYF.

This clone was counted once. The rearrangement joins TRBV5-8 to TRBJ1-4; D perhaps matches TRBD1 (5 bases). Germline CDR1 reads SGHTS; CDR2 reads YDEGEE. This CDR3 has 14 residues. Between the trimmed V and J ends, which lost 2 bases and 6 bases, there was a span of 11 bases. DNA for the CDR3: TGTGCCAGCAGCTTCGCGTGGGGCGATGAAAAACTGTTTTTT. Protein product: CASSFAWGDEKLFF. Full variable domain (remainder filled in from reference TRBV5-8 and TRBJ1-4): EAGVTQSPTHLIKTRGQQATLRCSPISGHTSVYWYQQALGLGLQFLLWYDEGEERNRGNFPPRFSGRQFPNYSSELNVNALELEDSALYLCASSFAWGDEKLFFGSGTQLSVL.

The CDR3 protein is CASSPTRETQYF. In DNA form, the CDR3 reads TGTGCCAGCAGCCCCACCAGGGAGACCCAGTACTTC. The chain uses TRBV12-1 and TRBJ2-5; TRBD1 reflects the table's D call only, with no check against the DNA. TRBV12-1 is classified as a pseudogene. The CDR3 sequence is 12 residues long.

The J gene is TRBJ1-6, the V gene TRBV27, with unresolved D. The ends were cut back, 6 bases at V and 0 bases at J, with 12 bases in the middle. The V gene's germline CDR1 is MNHEY and CDR2 SMNVEV (reference sequence). CDR3 length: 16 residues. CDR3 nucleotides: TGTGCCAGCAGCCTTCATTACAGCTCCTATAATTCACCCCTCCACTTT. As protein: CASSLHYSSYNSPLHF.

V and J are TRBV21-1 and TRBJ2-7; the D call in the table, TRBD2, was not verified against the DNA. TRBV21-1 counts as a pseudogene. The CDR3 has 12 amino acids. CDR3 amino acids: CASSNLPYEQYF. The CDR3 DNA is TGTGCCAGCAGCAACCTTCCCTACGAGCAGTACTTC.

This chain joins TRBV11-1 and TRBJ1-2; 9 bases are shared with TRBD1. J was trimmed by 7 bases and V by 5 bases; bases with no gene match: 5. The CDR3 loop spans 13 amino acids. The germline CDR1 and CDR2 sequences are SGHAT and FQDESV (reference sequence). CDR3 in amino acids: CASSHRGQGGYTF. The DNA for the CDR3 is TGTGCCAGCAGCCACAGGGGGCAAGGTGGCTACACCTTC.

The genes are TRBV18 and TRBJ2-7, with TRBD1 matching 10 bases. From germline, CDR1 is KGHSH and CDR2 LQKENI. This CDR3 is built from 17 residues. The trim removed 3 bases at V and 3 bases at J, leaving 11 bases unmatched. The CDR3 is CASSPSGRDRGFYEQYF. For the CDR3, the DNA is TGTGCCAGCTCACCTTCCGGCCGGGACAGGGGCTTCTACGAGCAGTACTTC.

The V gene is TRBV4-3, the J gene TRBJ2-7; D may be TRBD2 (6 bases). Germline V lookup: CDR1 LGHNA, CDR2 YSLEER. The CDR3 length is 15 residues. Trimming stripped 4 bases from V and 6 bases from J, with 19 bases between. CDR3 bases: TGCGCCAGCAGCCCGGGGCGGAGGGGTTATGGCGAGCAGTACTTC. This translates into CASSPGRRGYGEQYF.

This chain links TRBV5-6 with TRBJ2-1; TRBD2 might be the D (5 bases). The ends were cut back, 3 bases at V and 0 bases at J, with 7 bases in the middle. The CDR3 is 14 amino acids. CDR1 SGHDT and CDR2 YYEEEE come from the germline V gene. The CDR3: CASSSGVSYNEQFF. DNA for the CDR3: TGTGCCAGCAGCTCCGGGGTCTCCTACAATGAGCAGTTCTTC.

The gene calls are TRBV29-1 and TRBJ2-1, with 10 bases identical to TRBD1. Germline values: CDR1 SQVTM, CDR2 ANQGSEA. This CDR3 has 13 residues. Germline trimming cut 6 bases from V and 8 bases from J; bases unmatched to any gene: 7. CDR3 protein: CSVEGQGFHEQFF. The CDR3 DNA sequence: TGCAGCGTCGAGGGACAGGGGTTCCATGAGCAGTTCTTC.

This chain uses TRBV28 with TRBJ1-2, with D hard to call. The CDR3 loop spans 12 amino acids. V was pared by 8 bases and J by 5 bases, with 12 bases between. Germline CDR1 and CDR2: MDHEN and SYDVKM. The CDR3 is CASFTPTYGYTF. The CDR3 DNA follows: TGTGCCAGCTTTACGCCGACATATGGCTACACCTTC.

The chain is built from TRBV10-2 and TRBJ1-4; a weak D match, TRBD1 (5 bases). Trimming stripped 8 bases from V and 14 bases from J, with 15 bases between. CDR3 length: 11 residues. The germline CDR1 and CDR2 sequences are WSHSY and SAAADI. The CDR3 DNA reads TGCGCCAGCTTTAGTAGGGGTCGCCTGTTTTTT. Translated: CASFSRGRLFF.

This chain connects TRBV13 to TRBJ2-1; a possible D gene is TRBD2 (5 bases). V lost 3 bases and J lost 12, with 12 bases in between. The CDR3 runs 12 residues. Germline lookup yields CDR1 PRHDT and CDR2 FYEKMQ (reference sequence). In DNA, the CDR3 is TGTGCCAGCAGCTTCACCAGCGAGGGGCAGTTCTTC. Protein product: CASSFTSEGQFF.

The chain employs TRBV25-1 and TRBJ2-7; D may be TRBD2 (6 bases). The CDR3 loop spans 15 amino acids. From germline, CDR1 is MGHDK and CDR2 SYGVNS. Trimming stripped 4 bases from V and 2 bases from J, with 15 bases between. This CDR3 is CASSVGIGGTYEQYF. In DNA form, the CDR3 reads TGTGCCAGCAGTGTAGGTATCGGGGGAACCTACGAGCAGTACTTC.

This clone showed up just a few times. The rearrangement joins TRBV18 to TRBJ2-7, with 9 bases lining up with TRBD1. CDR1 and CDR2 (germline): KGHSH, LQKENI. J gave up 6 bases and V 4 bases, and 7 bases lay outside the gene matches. The CDR3 extends over 14 amino acids. The CDR3 sequence is CASSRGGQGGEQYF. In DNA, the CDR3 is TGTGCCAGCTCACGAGGGGGACAGGGCGGCGAGCAGTACTTC. Filled out from reference TRBV18 and TRBJ2-7, the complete variable domain reads NAGVMQNPRHLVRRRGQEARLRCSPMKGHSHVYWYRQLPEEGLKFMVYLQKENIIDESGMPKERFSAEFPKEGPSILRIQQVVRGDSAAYFCASSRGGQGGEQYFGPGTRLTVT.

The chain employs TRBV7-2 and TRBJ2-3; the match to TRBD2 covers 10 bases. CDR3 length equals 15 residues. V shed 5 bases and J 3 bases; nucleotides not matched to a gene: 5. Looked up from germline, CDR1 is SGHTA and CDR2 is FQGNSA. The CDR3, as DNA: TGTGCCAGCAGCCCCCCAGCGGGGGGGACAGATACGCAGTATTTT. As protein: CASSPPAGGTDTQYF.

The V gene is TRBV11-3, the J gene TRBJ2-3, with 8 bases fitting TRBD2. This CDR3 is built from 15 residues. CDR1 SGHNT and CDR2 YENEEA come from the germline V gene. With 5 bases clipped from V and 6 bases from J, the junction kept 10 bases outside the gene matches. The DNA of the CDR3 is TGTGCCAGCAGCCGCGGGGCGGGGGGCCCTGATACGCAGTATTTT. This encodes CASSRGAGGPDTQYF. Full variable domain (rest looked up from reference TRBV11-3 and TRBJ2-3): EAGVVQSPRYKIIEKKQPVAFWCNPISGHNTLYWYLQNLGQGPELLIRYENEEAVDDSQLPKDRFSAERLKGVDSTLKIQPAELGDSAVYLCASSRGAGGPDTQYFGPGTRLTVL.

The V and J genes are TRBV4-1 and TRBJ2-3; D remains ambiguous. The CDR3 runs to 13 residues. Deletions cut 0 bases from V and 6 bases from J, with 7 bases between. Germline V gene lookup returns CDR1 MGHRA and CDR2 YSYEKL. CDR3 DNA sequence: TGCGCCAGCAGCCAAGAGCGTAGCGATACGCAGTATTTT. Translation: CASSQERSDTQYF.

The gene calls are TRBV6-1 and TRBJ2-5, with 11 nucleotides matching TRBD1. Trimming at V came to 8 bases and at J to 2 bases, leaving 7 bases not matched to a gene. The CDR3 has 15 residues. Germline CDR1 is MNHNS and CDR2 is SASEGT. CDR3 sequence (DNA): TGTGCCAGCGGATCGGACAGGGGGCGGCAAGAGACCCAGTACTTC. It specifies CASGSDRGRQETQYF.

V and J are TRBV2 and TRBJ1-2; possible D gene TRBD1, 5 bases. Trimming left V 6 bases short and J 13 bases short, with 15 bases between. The CDR3 covers 11 residues. Germline-derived CDR1 and CDR2 are SNHLY and FYNNEI. DNA for the CDR3: TGTGCCAGCAGATCAGGGACTCACTTCACCTTC. It translates to CASRSGTHFTF.

This chain connects TRBV7-6 to TRBJ1-1, with no clear D. This CDR3 has 12 amino acids. V gave up 2 bases and J gave up 6 bases, with 7 bases separating them. Per the germline V gene, CDR1 is SGHVS and CDR2 is FNYEAQ. The CDR3 is CASSLKPSEAFF. CDR3 DNA sequence: TGTGCCAGCAGCTTAAAGCCTTCTGAAGCTTTCTTT.